Listed below are T cell receptor beta chains from one sample, sequenced in a study of blood T cell repertoires in COVID-19. Data came from immunoSEQ multiplex PCR; TCRdb stores just in-frame clones and leaves some out. Of about 57,000 clones in the sample, approximately 90% were seen once. Material for sequencing was peripheral blood. The source is a woman aged 80 or over with COVID-19, enrolled during active disease. CDR3s include the opening cysteine and the closing phenylalanine or tryptophan. Fields, in order: CDR3 protein, clone size, V gene. Some rows have no size entry. The others give once, few or many, or a class for an expanded clone.

CDR3: CASSPGQGPYEQYF
size: .
V: TRBV7-8

CDR3: CASRSLAGGYEQYF
size: once
V: TRBV6-5

CDR3: CAWRGGGTGNTIYF
size: .
V: TRBV30

CDR3: CASSFAGGRTVNEQYF
size: .
V: TRBV9

CDR3: CASSSAKKTGIEAFF
size: .
V: TRBV5-4

CDR3: CASAPGQGVYEQYF
size: .
V: TRBV10-2

CDR3: CASSVGGGPMNTEAFF
size: once
V: TRBV9

CDR3: CASIPTGTDQQYF
size: .
V: TRBV7-9

CDR3: CASSLAIRVETQYF
size: .
V: TRBV5-8

CDR3: CSASSTSSYEQYF
size: .
V: TRBV20-1

CDR3: CATSGRWAGGFYEQYF
size: .
V: TRBV15